This note documents a single T cell receptor (beta chain) sequence. The entry originates in a study of shared clonotypes between healthy human individuals. Only in-frame clones appear in the TCRdb table, and some are missing; sequencing was by immunoSEQ multiplex PCR. The sample has approximately 350,000 clones, roughly 96% seen once. CDR1 is SGHAT and CDR2 is FQNNGV in the germline V gene. The CDR3 covers 14 residues. Trimming took 2 bases from V and 8 from J, leaving 15 bases between them. This rearrangement joins TRBV11-2 to TRBJ1-2; maybe TRBD1 (6 bases). Sequenced input: memory CD8+ T cells sorted from blood. Regarding subset: CD45RO+ cells pooled with CCR7-negative TemRA cells. The receptor was derived from a young man in good health. Here the CDR3 reads CASSLRKDSGGYTF. The DNA for the CDR3 is TGTGCCAGCAGCTTAAGGAAGGACAGCGGAGGCTACACCTTC.